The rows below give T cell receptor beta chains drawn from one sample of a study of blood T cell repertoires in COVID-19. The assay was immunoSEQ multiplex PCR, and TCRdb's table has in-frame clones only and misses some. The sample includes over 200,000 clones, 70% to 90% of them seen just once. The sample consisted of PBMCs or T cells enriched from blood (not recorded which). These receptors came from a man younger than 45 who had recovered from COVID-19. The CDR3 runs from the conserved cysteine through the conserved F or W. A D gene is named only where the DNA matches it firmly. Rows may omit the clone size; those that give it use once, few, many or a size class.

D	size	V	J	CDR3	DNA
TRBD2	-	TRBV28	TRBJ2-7	CASSFIWMGRGTYEQYF	TGTGCCAGCAGTTTTATATGGATGGGGCGGGGGACCTACGAGCAGTACTTC
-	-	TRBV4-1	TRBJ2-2	CASSRQSTGELFF	TGCGCCAGCAGTCGACAGAGCACCGGGGAGCTGTTTTTT
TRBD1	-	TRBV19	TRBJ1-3	CASSFTGGSGNTIYF	TGTGCCAGTAGTTTCACAGGGGGCTCTGGAAACACCATATATTTT
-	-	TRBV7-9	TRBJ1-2	CASSLAGGLGGYTF	TGTGCCAGCAGCTTAGCGGGCGGGCTCGGCGGCTACACCTTC
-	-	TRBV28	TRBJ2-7	CASSLVFGYEQYF	TGTGCCAGCAGTTTAGTGTTCGGCTACGAGCAGTACTTC
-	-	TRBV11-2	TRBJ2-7	CASSFSDGGYEQYF	TGTGCCAGCAGCTTCTCGGACGGAGGCTACGAGCAGTACTTC
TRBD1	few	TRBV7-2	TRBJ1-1	CASSLQGANTEAFF	TGTGCCAGCAGCTTGCAGGGGGCTAACACTGAAGCTTTCTTT
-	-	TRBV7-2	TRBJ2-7	CASSLEHPYEQYF	TGTGCCAGCAGCTTAGAACACCCCTACGAGCAGTACTTC
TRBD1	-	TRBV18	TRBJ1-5	CASSPGDRGSGQPQHF	TGTGCCAGCTCACCCGGGGACAGGGGATCCGGCCAGCCCCAGCATTTT
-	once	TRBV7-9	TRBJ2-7	CASSLSHTGRYEQYF	TGTGCCAGCAGCTTAAGTCATACGGGTCGGTACGAGCAGTACTTC
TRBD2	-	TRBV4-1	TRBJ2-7	CASSPIWEGKYEQYF	TGCGCCAGCAGCCCTATTTGGGAGGGAAAGTACGAGCAGTACTTC
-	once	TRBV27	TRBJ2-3	CASSLSALLGFTQYF	TGTGCCAGCAGTTTATCGGCCCTACTAGGATTTACGCAGTATTTT
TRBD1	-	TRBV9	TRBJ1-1	CASSGTGAGTEAFF	TGTGCCAGCAGCGGAACAGGGGCGGGCACTGAAGCTTTCTTT
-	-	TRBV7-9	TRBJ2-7	CASSPGYEQYF	TGTGCCAGCAGCCCGGGGTACGAGCAGTACTTC
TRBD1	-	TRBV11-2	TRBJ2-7	CASRKGQAYEQYF	TGTGCCAGCAGGAAGGGACAGGCCTACGAGCAGTACTTC
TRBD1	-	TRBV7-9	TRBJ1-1	CASSKGQMNTEAFF	TGTGCCAGCAGCAAGGGACAGATGAACACTGAAGCTTTCTTT
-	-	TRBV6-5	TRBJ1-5	CASRKTTLEPQHF	TGTGCCAGCAGAAAAACTACCTTGGAGCCCCAGCATTTT
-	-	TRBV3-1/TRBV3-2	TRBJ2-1	CASSQGRAGSHNEQFF	TGTGCCAGCAGCCAAGGGAGGGCAGGGTCCCACAATGAGCAGTTCTTC
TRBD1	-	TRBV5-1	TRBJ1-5	CASSPGTVNQPQHF	TGCGCCAGCAGCCCCGGGACAGTTAATCAGCCCCAGCATTTT
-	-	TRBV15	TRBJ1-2	CATSRPDSTNYGYTF	TGTGCCACCAGCAGACCCGATAGTACTAACTATGGCTACACCTTC
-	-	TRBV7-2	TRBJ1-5	CASSFRTDLHLPQHF	TGTGCCAGCAGCTTTAGGACAGACCTTCACTTGCCCCAGCATTTT
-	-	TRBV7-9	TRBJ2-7	CASSLVVGRRAYEQYF	TGTGCCAGCAGCTTAGTCGTGGGGAGGCGGGCCTACGAGCAGTACTTC
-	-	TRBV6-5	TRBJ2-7	CASSYGQRQTYEQYF	TGTGCCAGCAGTTACGGCCAGCGGCAGACCTACGAGCAGTACTTC
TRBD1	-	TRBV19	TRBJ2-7	CASQDRGVTYEQYF	TGTGCCAGCCAGGACAGGGGGGTCACCTACGAGCAGTACTTC
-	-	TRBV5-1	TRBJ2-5	CASSFGAGGGETQYF	TGCGCCAGCAGCTTTGGTGCTGGGGGCGGAGAGACCCAGTACTTC
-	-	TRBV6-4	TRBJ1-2	CASTHNVGGNYGYTF	TGTGCCAGCACCCATAACGTCGGAGGGAACTATGGCTACACCTTC
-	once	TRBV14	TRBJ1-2	CASSTGYRYTF	TGTGCCAGCAGCACAGGGTATCGCTACACCTTC
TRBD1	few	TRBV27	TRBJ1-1	CASSKDRGPLNTEAFF	TGTGCCAGCAGCAAAGACAGGGGCCCCTTGAACACTGAAGCTTTCTTT
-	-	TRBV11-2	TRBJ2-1	CASSVPSEQFF	TGTGCCAGCAGCGTCCCGTCTGAGCAGTTCTTC
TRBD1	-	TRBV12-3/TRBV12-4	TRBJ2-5	CASSIDRATQYF	TGTGCCAGCAGCATTGACAGGGCGACCCAGTACTTC
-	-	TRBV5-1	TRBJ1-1	CASSLVLGNTEAFF	TGCGCCAGCAGCTTGGTTCTAGGGAACACTGAAGCTTTCTTT
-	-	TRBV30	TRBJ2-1	CAWSPGFNEQFF	TGTGCCTGGAGTCCGGGGTTCAATGAGCAGTTCTTC
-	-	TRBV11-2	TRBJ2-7	CASSLRASPSYEQYF	TGTGCCAGCAGCTTAAGGGCTAGCCCCTCCTACGAGCAGTACTTC
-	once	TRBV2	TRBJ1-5	CASGTEGRSQPQHF	TGTGCCAGCGGGACCGAAGGGAGGAGTCAGCCCCAGCATTTT
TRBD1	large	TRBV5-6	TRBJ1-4	CASSLWTGEKLFF	TGTGCCAGCAGCTTGTGGACAGGAGAAAAACTGTTTTTT
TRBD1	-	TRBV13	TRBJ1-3	CASSSRTGGMTGNTIYF	TGTGCCAGCAGCTCCAGGACAGGGGGCATGACTGGAAACACCATATATTTT
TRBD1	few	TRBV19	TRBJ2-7	CASSIGTGTYEQYF	TGTGCCAGTAGTATTGGGACAGGGACCTACGAGCAGTACTTC
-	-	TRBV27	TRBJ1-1	CASSLHGPGIEAFF	TGTGCCAGCAGTTTACACGGTCCGGGGATTGAAGCTTTCTTT
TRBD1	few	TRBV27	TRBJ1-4	CASSLLGQGDEKLFF	TGTGCCAGCAGTTTACTGGGGCAGGGGGACGAAAAACTGTTTTTT
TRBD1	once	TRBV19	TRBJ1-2	CASSAQGVYYGYTF	TGTGCCAGTAGTGCACAGGGGGTATATTATGGCTACACCTTC
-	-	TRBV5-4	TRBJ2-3	CASSPGGPTDTQYF	TGTGCCAGCAGCCCCGGCGGTCCCACAGATACGCAGTATTTT
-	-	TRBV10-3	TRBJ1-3	CAISAREGGNTIYF	TGTGCCATCAGTGCCCGGGAGGGGGGAAACACCATATATTTT
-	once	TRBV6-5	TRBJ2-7	CASTPQEGIPYEQYF	TGTGCCAGCACCCCCCAGGAGGGTATCCCCTACGAGCAGTACTTC
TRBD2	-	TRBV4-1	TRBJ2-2	CASSQDPGLAGGGTGELFF	TGCGCCAGCAGCCAAGATCCGGGACTAGCGGGAGGTGGCACCGGGGAGCTGTTTTTT
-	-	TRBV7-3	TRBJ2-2	CASSSNTGELFF	TGTGCCAGCAGCTCAAACACCGGGGAGCTGTTTTTT
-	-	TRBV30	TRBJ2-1	CAWNYRAGEQFF	TGTGCCTGGAATTACAGGGCTGGTGAGCAGTTCTTC